This paragraph reports one T cell receptor (beta chain). The sample originates from a study of blood T cell repertoires in COVID-19. Across the whole study: The origin of the acute and convalescent COVID-19 samples was the United States, Italy and Spain. PBMCs, B-cell-depleted T cells, or T cells provided the cDNA or gDNA that made up the material.

Methods used by the authors: Reference gene primer amplification in the assay estimated nucleated cell counts. Method: immunoSEQ multiplex PCR; TCRdb's copy keeps in-frame clones and lacks some. That table gives V, J and clone size, and the DNA gave D and trimming. Among some 180,000 clones listed, 70% to 80% were seen once. One Seattle source followed patients from active infection through their disease course. V lost 3 bases to trimming and J lost 3 bases; unmatched junction nucleotides: 9. The CDR3 has 16 residues. Germline-derived CDR1 and CDR2 are SGDLS and YYNGEE. The sample taken for sequencing was peripheral blood. The chain is built from TRBV9 and TRBJ2-3; 8 nucleotides agree with TRBD1. This TCR derives from a middle-aged woman with COVID-19, enrolled during active disease. This chain's CDR3 is CASSEKTGGWTDTQYF. Here the CDR3 DNA reads TGTGCCAGCAGCGAAAAAACAGGGGGTTGGACAGATACGCAGTATTTT.